The clone carrying this TCR beta chain was detected ten times or more. Its cognate antigen is unknown. The data were obtained in a study of T cells in Graves' hyperthyroidism and ophthalmopathy. TCR beta CDR3 regions were amplified from RNA. First-round RT-PCR of the TCR CDR3 relied on the HTBI primer set. TCRdb redid the calling of the multiplex PCR reads with MiXCR, one entry per CDR3 protein. Here the sample spans around 560,000 distinct CDR3 sequences, about a sixth being singletons. The study's findings and limits: With a median lead of around 6.7 months before onset, the model predicted ophthalmopathy. Ophthalmopathy and stable hyperthyroidism were told apart by a 13 V-J model.

The sequenced material came from blood. This clonotype originated in a woman between 18 and 30 years old with Graves' hyperthyroidism.

CDR3 nucleotide sequence: TGCAGTGCTAGAGGATCGTCAAGGACGCAGTATTTT. Translated, it gives CSARGSSRTQYF. V is TRBV20-1 and J is TRBJ2-3; no clear D. V was cut by 1 base and J by 9 bases, with 11 bases left in between. Germline V gene sequence: CDR1 DFQATT, CDR2 SNEGSKA (reference sequence). The CDR3 covers 12 residues.